Below are 26 T cell receptor beta chains sequenced from a single sample in a study of cytomegalovirus exposure and HLA in healthy donors. In the PCR, 60 Vbeta and 13 Jbeta primers were used. Method: immunoSEQ multiplex PCR; TCRdb's copy keeps in-frame clones and lacks some. The sample carries around 150,000 clones, 60% to 80% recorded once. The sequencing input was PBMCs. The receptors originated from a man aged 50 to 60 in good health and CMV-seropositive.

V and J are TRBV28 and TRBJ2-5; D might be TRBD2 (5 bases). Germline V gene sequence: CDR1 MDHEN, CDR2 SYDVKM. This CDR3 has 13 amino acids. V dropped 8 bases and J dropped 5 bases, with 15 bases sitting between them. This CDR3 reads CASGSGNLETQYF. CDR3 DNA sequence: TGTGCCAGCGGATCGGGGAACCTGGAGACCCAGTACTTC.

The chain couples TRBV7-9 to TRBJ1-2, with D unresolved. V lost 0 bases to trimming and J lost 12 bases, with 11 bases between them. Germline-derived CDR1 and CDR2 are SEHNR and FQNEAQ (reference sequence). This CDR3 spans 12 amino acids. This CDR3 is CASSLASSPHTF. The CDR3 DNA reads as TGTGCCAGCAGCTTAGCGAGTAGTCCCCACACCTTC.

This clone came up a few times. The chain carries TRBV11-3 and TRBJ1-1; 7 bases fit TRBD1. The junction had 5 bases not matched to a gene; V was cut back by 0 bases and J by 1 base. Germline CDR1 is SGHNT and CDR2 is YENEEA. CDR3 length equals 16 residues. CDR3 loop: CASSLEGAGGNTEAFF. CDR3 DNA: TGTGCCAGCAGCTTAGAAGGGGCAGGGGGGAACACTGAAGCTTTCTTT.

J is TRBJ2-1 and V is TRBV2; 13 positions agree with TRBD2. The CDR3 consists of 14 residues. V gave up 8 bases and J gave up 10 bases; unmatched junction bases: 8. CDR1 and CDR2 (germline): SNHLY, FYNNEI. CDR3 region: CASRPLAGGPEQFF. In DNA, the CDR3 is TGTGCCAGCCGTCCACTAGCGGGGGGGCCGGAGCAGTTCTTC. The full variable domain, completed using reference TRBV2 and TRBJ2-1, is EPEVTQTPSHQVTQMGQEVILRCVPISNHLYFYWYRQILGQKVEFLVSFYNNEISEKSEIFDDQFSVERPDGSNFTLKIRSTKLEDSAMYFCASRPLAGGPEQFFGPGTRLTVL.

This chain links TRBV4-3 with TRBJ1-6, with 7 bases identical to TRBD1. The CDR3 runs 19 residues. Germline V gives CDR1 LGHNA, CDR2 YSLEER. With 1 base clipped from V and 0 bases from J, the junction kept 9 bases outside the gene matches. CDR3 loop: CASSQGRGTASSYNSPLHF. The CDR3 DNA is TGCGCCAGCAGCCAAGGCCGAGGGACAGCGAGCTCCTATAATTCACCCCTCCACTTT.

The chain couples TRBV7-9 to TRBJ1-2; possibly TRBD1 for D (5 bases). The CDR3 is made up of 14 amino acids. Between the trimmed V and J ends, which lost 2 bases and 2 bases, there was a span of 9 bases. In germline, CDR1 is SEHNR, CDR2 FQNEAQ (reference sequence). The CDR3 loop reads CASSLMAGNYGYTF. The CDR3 region has the DNA TGTGCCAGCAGCTTAATGGCAGGGAACTATGGCTACACCTTC.

This CDR3 is CASIGGRDQPQHF. CDR3 DNA: TGCGCCAGCATTGGGGGCAGGGATCAGCCCCAGCATTTT. V gene TRBV5-1 combines with J gene TRBJ1-5, with D possibly TRBD1 on 6 matching bases. Germline V gene data show CDR1 as SGHRS and CDR2 as YFSETQ. The CDR3 loop spans 13 amino acids. V shed 6 bases and J shed 5 bases, with 12 bases lying between them. Complete variable domain (other parts from reference TRBV5-1 and TRBJ1-5): KAGVTQTPRYLIKTRGQQVTLSCSPISGHRSVSWYQQTPGQGLQFLFEYFSETQRNKGNFPGRFSGRQFSNSRSEMNVSTLELGDSALYLCASIGGRDQPQHFGDGTRLSIL.

The rearrangement uses TRBV6-6 and TRBJ1-1; D call uncertain. V dropped 2 bases and J dropped 1 base, with 14 bases sitting between them. The CDR3 runs 16 residues. The germline V gene encodes CDR1 MNHNY and CDR2 SVGAGI (reference sequence). The CDR3 nucleotides read TGTGCCAGCAGTTACCCTCCGGAGCAGAGGAACACTGAAGCTTTCTTT. Its translation: CASSYPPEQRNTEAFF.

The rearrangement joins TRBV5-1 to TRBJ2-6; 8 nucleotides agree with TRBD1. The CDR3 sequence is 15 residues long. Trimming cost V 4 bases and J 2 bases; bases outside gene matches: 2. Germline V gene lookup returns CDR1 SGHRS and CDR2 YFSETQ. The CDR3, as DNA: TGCGCCAGCAGCATACAGGGGGCTGGGGCCAACGTCCTGACTTTC. Its translation: CASSIQGAGANVLTF.

This sequence joins TRBV5-1 and TRBJ2-1, with a weak D call TRBD1 (6 bases). V lost 4 bases, J lost 10 bases, and 12 bases lay in between. The CDR3 consists of 12 residues. Germline lookup yields CDR1 SGHRS and CDR2 YFSETQ. The CDR3 protein is CASSLPGTEQFF. The CDR3 DNA reads as TGCGCCAGCAGCCTTCCCGGGACAGAGCAGTTCTTC. Complete variable domain (other parts from reference TRBV5-1 and TRBJ2-1): KAGVTQTPRYLIKTRGQQVTLSCSPISGHRSVSWYQQTPGQGLQFLFEYFSETQRNKGNFPGRFSGRQFSNSRSEMNVSTLELGDSALYLCASSLPGTEQFFGPGTRLTVL.

The chain recombines TRBV28 with TRBJ1-4, with D uncertain. Germline V gene lookup returns CDR1 MDHEN and CDR2 SYDVKM. With 5 bases removed from V and 10 bases from J, the gap between germline ends came to 17 bases. The CDR3 length is 14 residues. The CDR3 loop is CASSPAGSAGKLFF. CDR3 in DNA: TGTGCCAGCAGTCCGGCGGGTTCCGCAGGAAAACTGTTTTTT.

J is TRBJ1-2 and V is TRBV4-2; 8 bases align to TRBD1. With 3 bases clipped from V and 8 bases from J, the junction kept 11 bases outside the gene matches. From germline, CDR1 is LGHNA and CDR2 YNFKEQ. The CDR3 spans 15 residues. The CDR3 spells CASSHGADRADGYTF. The DNA for the CDR3 is TGTGCCAGCAGCCATGGGGCGGACAGGGCAGACGGCTACACCTTC.

This clone was picked up a small number of times. The chain joins TRBV11-2 to TRBJ2-5, with 8 nucleotides matching TRBD2. The CDR3 covers 14 residues. Germline CDR1 and CDR2: SGHAT and FQNNGV. With 8 bases clipped from V and 5 bases from J, the junction kept 10 bases outside the gene matches. CDR3 DNA sequence: TGTGCCAGCCGGCGGGGGGATTTTGCGGAGACCCAGTACTTC. Amino acids: CASRRGDFAETQYF.

This chain joins TRBV30 and TRBJ2-7, with 9 bases that match TRBD1. The CDR3 length is 14 residues. V gave up 4 bases and J gave up 7 bases; unmatched junction bases: 11. Germline V gives CDR1 GTSNPN, CDR2 SVGIG (reference sequence). The CDR3 reads CAWIGGTGSREQYV. CDR3 nucleotide sequence: TGTGCCTGGATTGGGGGGACAGGGAGTAGGGAGCAGTACGTC.

This clone was seen just once. The gene calls are TRBV28 and TRBJ2-2, with 7 bases fitting TRBD2. This CDR3 has 14 residues. CDR1 and CDR2 from the germline V gene are MDHEN and SYDVKM. With 2 bases clipped from V and 7 bases from J, the junction kept 4 bases outside the gene matches. This CDR3 is CASSLEGRGGELFF. The CDR3 DNA reads as TGTGCCAGCAGTTTAGAAGGGAGGGGCGGGGAGCTGTTTTTT.

This clone was detected once. The genes are TRBV27 and TRBJ2-1; D ambiguous. The germline CDR1 and CDR2 sequences are MNHEY and SMNVEV (reference sequence). V lost 3 bases to trimming and J lost 7 bases, with 4 bases between them. CDR3 length: 11 residues. The CDR3 loop is CASSFSNEQFF. For the CDR3, the DNA is TGTGCCAGCAGTTTTAGTAATGAGCAGTTCTTC.

The V gene is TRBV7-9, the J gene TRBJ1-3; no reliable D call. V was cut by 8 bases and J by 0 bases, with 8 bases left in between. In germline, CDR1 is SEHNR, CDR2 FQNEAQ (reference sequence). The CDR3 has 13 residues. DNA of the CDR3: TGTGCCAGCCTGGAGAGCTCTGGAAACACCATATATTTT. The encoded protein is CASLESSGNTIYF.

The V call is TRBV6-4, the J call TRBJ1-6; D uncertain. V was cut by 2 bases and J by 9 bases, with 14 bases left in between. This CDR3 has 15 amino acids. The germline gives CDR1 MRHNA, CDR2 SNTAGT. The CDR3 region has the DNA TGTGCCAGCAGTGACAATATCGGGGTTACTTCACCCCTCCACTTT. Its translation: CASSDNIGVTSPLHF.

Comments on this clone: One end of the junction is discordant with germline, which a read error may explain. V gene TRBV19 combines with J gene TRBJ1-5, with a tentative D call TRBD1 (5 bases). This CDR3 has 16 amino acids. Germline assignment: CDR1 LNHDA and CDR2 SQIVND (reference sequence). CDR3 nucleotide sequence: TGTGCCAGTAGTATAGATCCAGGGCATAGCAGTCAGCCCCAGCATTTT. This encodes CASSIDPGHSSQPQHF.

The rearrangement joins TRBV10-3 to TRBJ2-5; 7 nucleotides agree with TRBD1. V shed 5 bases and J 5 bases; nucleotides not matched to a gene: 11. Germline V CDR1 and CDR2: ENHRY, SYGVKD. The CDR3 has 15 amino acids. The CDR3 loop is CAISHEQGRGETQYF. The CDR3 region has the DNA TGTGCCATCAGTCACGAACAGGGGCGTGGGGAGACCCAGTACTTC.

A remark on this clone: Germline and junction disagree at one end, which may indicate a read error. The chain employs TRBV7-9 and TRBJ2-5; 7 nucleotides line up with TRBD1. Germline assignment: CDR1 SEHNR and CDR2 FQNEAQ (reference sequence). The CDR3 contains 15 residues. In nucleotides, the CDR3 is TGTTCCAGCAGCTTAGGGGACAGATACCAAGAGACCCAGTACTTC. Amino acids: CSSSLGDRYQETQYF.

J is TRBJ2-1 and V is TRBV18; 7 bases map to TRBD1. J gave up 7 bases and V 8 bases, and 2 bases lay outside the gene matches. Germline CDR1 and CDR2: KGHSH and LQKENI. This CDR3 is built from 11 residues. CDR3 DNA: TGTGCCAGCGAGGACAGGAATGAGCAGTTCTTC. This codes for CASEDRNEQFF.

The chain couples TRBV5-1 to TRBJ2-5; tentative D call: TRBD2 (6 bases). The CDR3 contains 14 residues. Germline CDR1 is SGHRS and CDR2 is YFSETQ. Trimming stripped 1 base from V and 4 bases from J, with 11 bases between. CDR3 residues: CASSLRVGGETQYF. The DNA of the CDR3 is TGCGCCAGCAGCTTGAGGGTGGGGGGAGAGACCCAGTACTTC.

This clone showed up just a few times. V is TRBV28 and J is TRBJ1-5, with 8 bases matching TRBD1. This CDR3 has 16 residues. V dropped 5 bases and J dropped 0; count of bases not matched to a gene: 6. Germline values: CDR1 MDHEN, CDR2 SYDVKM. Written as DNA, the CDR3 is TGTGCCAGCAGTATCGGGACAGGCCATAGCAATCAGCCCCAGCATTTT. This sequence encodes CASSIGTGHSNQPQHF.

This chain uses TRBV7-2 with TRBJ2-5, with TRBD1 as a possible D gene (6 bases). The assigned J gene may be wrong: the sequence end matches TRBJ2-7 better. The CDR3 sequence is 14 residues long. Germline V gives CDR1 SGHTA, CDR2 FQGNSA. The CDR3 spells CASSSLDSIYEQYF. The CDR3 DNA follows: TGTGCCAGCAGCTCCTTGGACAGTATCTACGAGCAGTACTTC.

This clone occurred a few times. The junction does not match germline at one end; this may be a read error. The gene calls are TRBV5-6 and TRBJ1-4, with D tentatively TRBD1 (5 bases). The CDR3 totals 14 residues. Germline assignment: CDR1 SGHDT and CDR2 YYEEEE. The CDR3 protein is CASSSRRDSEILFF. The CDR3 DNA sequence: TGTGCCAGCAGCTCCCGCCGAGACAGTGAAATACTGTTTTTT.